The clone carrying this T cell receptor beta chain was recorded a few times. Its specificity is not known. The data belong to a study of T-cell memory formation after mild COVID-19. At the level of the study: There were largely donor-specific TCR clusters.

The CDR3 has 14 residues. After removal of 6 bases from V and 2 bases from J, the junction contained 6 bases not matched to a gene. Germline V gene sequence: CDR1 MNHEY, CDR2 SVGAGI. With constant-segment primers, 5'RACE yielded cDNA libraries of TCR alpha and TCR beta that carried sample barcodes and UMIs. Each CDR3 protein is one row after TCRdb ran MiXCR on the 5' RACE reads. This table has about 360,000 distinct CDR3 sequences, 13% appearing once. Whole-study findings and limits: CD4+ contracting clones were mainly CM and EM; CD8+ ones, EMRA.

The receptor was isolated from a man aged 18 to 29 who had mild COVID-19 (a few samples of this study predate the infection). Cell type and time point are not known. The chain has TRBV6-5 and TRBJ2-7; 8 nucleotides align to TRBD1. The material sequenced was PBMCs or a T cell subset sorted from them (not recorded which). CDR3 protein: CASRVLDRAYEQYF. The CDR3 nucleotides read TGTGCCAGCAGGGTCTTGGACAGGGCCTACGAGCAGTACTTC.